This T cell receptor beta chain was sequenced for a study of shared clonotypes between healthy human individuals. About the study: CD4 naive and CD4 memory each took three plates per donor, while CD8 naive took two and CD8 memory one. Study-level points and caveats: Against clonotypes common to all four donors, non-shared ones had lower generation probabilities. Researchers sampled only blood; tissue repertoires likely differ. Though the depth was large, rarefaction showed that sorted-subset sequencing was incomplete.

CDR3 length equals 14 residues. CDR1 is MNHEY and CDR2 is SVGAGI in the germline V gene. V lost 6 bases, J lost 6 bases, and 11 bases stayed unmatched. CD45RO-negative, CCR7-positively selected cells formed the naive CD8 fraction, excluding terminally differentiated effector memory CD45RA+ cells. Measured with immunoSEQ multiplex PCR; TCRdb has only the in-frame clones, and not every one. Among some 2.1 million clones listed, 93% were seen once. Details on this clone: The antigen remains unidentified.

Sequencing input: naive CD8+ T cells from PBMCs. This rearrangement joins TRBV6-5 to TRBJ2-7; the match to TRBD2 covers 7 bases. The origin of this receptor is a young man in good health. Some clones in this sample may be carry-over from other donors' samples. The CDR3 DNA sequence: TGTGCCAGCAGCCCAGGGTTGGGGGGGGTCGAGCAGTACTTC. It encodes CASSPGLGGVEQYF.